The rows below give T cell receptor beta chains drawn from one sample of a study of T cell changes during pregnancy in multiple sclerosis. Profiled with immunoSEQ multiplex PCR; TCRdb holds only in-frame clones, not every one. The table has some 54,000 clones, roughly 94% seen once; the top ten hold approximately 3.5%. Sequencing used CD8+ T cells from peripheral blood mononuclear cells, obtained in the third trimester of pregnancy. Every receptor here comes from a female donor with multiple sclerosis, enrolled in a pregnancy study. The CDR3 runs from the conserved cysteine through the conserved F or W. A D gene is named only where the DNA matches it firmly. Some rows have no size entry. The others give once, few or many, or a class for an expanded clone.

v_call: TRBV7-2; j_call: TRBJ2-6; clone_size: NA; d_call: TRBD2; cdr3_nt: TGTGCCAGCAGCTTAGTTTCGGGACTAGCGGTATCTGGGGCCAACGTCCTGACTTTC; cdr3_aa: CASSLVSGLAVSGANVLTF
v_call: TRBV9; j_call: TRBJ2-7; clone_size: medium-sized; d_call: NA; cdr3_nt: TGTGCCAGCAGCTCAGGACGACCAGCACGGGGCGAGCAGTACTTC; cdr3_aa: CASSSGRPARGEQYF
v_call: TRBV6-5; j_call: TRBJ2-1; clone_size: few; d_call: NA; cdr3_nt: TGTGCCAGCAGTTATTTATCGGACAATGAGCAGTTCTTC; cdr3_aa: CASSYLSDNEQFF
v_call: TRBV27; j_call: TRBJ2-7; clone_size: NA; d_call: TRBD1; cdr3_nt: TGTGCCAGCAGCTTCTCCGGGACAGGGAACTACGAGCAGTACTTC; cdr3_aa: CASSFSGTGNYEQYF
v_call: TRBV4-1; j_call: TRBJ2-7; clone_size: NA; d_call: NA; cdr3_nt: TGCGCCAGCAGCCAAGAGGCAGGGGACATCTACGAGCAGTACTTC; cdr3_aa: CASSQEAGDIYEQYF
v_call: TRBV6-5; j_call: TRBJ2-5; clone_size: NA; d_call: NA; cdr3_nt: TGTGCCAGCAGTTACGGGGTCAGGGAAGAGACCCAGTACTTC; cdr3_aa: CASSYGVREETQYF
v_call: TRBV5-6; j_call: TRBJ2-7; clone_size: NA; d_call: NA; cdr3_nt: TGTGCCAGCAGCTTGGGAGGGGAGCAGTACTTC; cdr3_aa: CASSLGGEQYF
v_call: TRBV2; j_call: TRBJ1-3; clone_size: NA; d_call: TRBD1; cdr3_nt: TGTGCCAGCAGGGAACGGGACAGGGGCTCCTCTGGAAACACCATATATTTT; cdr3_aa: CASRERDRGSSGNTIYF
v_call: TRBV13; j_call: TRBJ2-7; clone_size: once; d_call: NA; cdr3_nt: TGTGCCAGCAGCCCCAGGGGACATCCTTCCTACGAGCAGTACTTC; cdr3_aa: CASSPRGHPSYEQYF
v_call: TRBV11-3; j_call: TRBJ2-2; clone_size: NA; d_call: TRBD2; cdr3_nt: TGTGCCAGCAGCTTAGTGGCGGGAGGTGGCAACGGGGAGCTGTTTTTT; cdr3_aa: CASSLVAGGGNGELFF
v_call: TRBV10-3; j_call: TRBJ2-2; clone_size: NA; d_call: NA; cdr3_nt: TGTGCCATCAGTGTAAAAGGCCTAGAGTACTCCGGGGAGCTGTTTTTT; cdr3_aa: CAISVKGLEYSGELFF
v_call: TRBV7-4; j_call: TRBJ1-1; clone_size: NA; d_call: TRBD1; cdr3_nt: TGTGCCAGCACCTCCCTCCGGGGACAGGGTCCAACTGAAGCTTTCTTT; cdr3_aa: CASTSLRGQGPTEAFF
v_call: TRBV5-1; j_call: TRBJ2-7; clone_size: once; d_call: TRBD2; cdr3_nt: TGCGCCAGCAGCTTGGACAAGGGACTAGCGGGAATCGAGCAGTACTTC; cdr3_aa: CASSLDKGLAGIEQYF
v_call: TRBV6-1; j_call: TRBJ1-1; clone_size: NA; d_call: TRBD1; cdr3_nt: TGTGCCAGCAGTGAAGGACAGGGGGGGAACACTGAAGCTTTCTTT; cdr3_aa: CASSEGQGGNTEAFF
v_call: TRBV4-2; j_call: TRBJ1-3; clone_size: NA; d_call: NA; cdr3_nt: TGTGCCAGCAGCCAAGATCTCTCTGGAAACACCATATATTTT; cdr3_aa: CASSQDLSGNTIYF
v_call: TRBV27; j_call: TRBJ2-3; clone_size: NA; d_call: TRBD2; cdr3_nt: TGTGCCAGCGGTCTAGCGGGAGGGCCCGTGGATACGCAGTATTTT; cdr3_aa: CASGLAGGPVDTQYF
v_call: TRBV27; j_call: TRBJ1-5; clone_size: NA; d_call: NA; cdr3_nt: TGTGCCAGCAGTTGGGGAGGAGTTCAGCCCCAGCATTTT; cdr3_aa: CASSWGGVQPQHF
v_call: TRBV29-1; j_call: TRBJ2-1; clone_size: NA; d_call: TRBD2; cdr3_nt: TGCAGCGCATACGGACTAGCGGACAATGAGCAGTTCTTC; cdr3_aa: CSAYGLADNEQFF
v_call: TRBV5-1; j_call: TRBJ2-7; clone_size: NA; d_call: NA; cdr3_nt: TGCGCCAGCAGCTTGGCACATCCGACAGACTACGAGCAGTACTTC; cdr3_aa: CASSLAHPTDYEQYF
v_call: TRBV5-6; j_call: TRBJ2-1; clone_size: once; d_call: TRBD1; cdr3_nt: TGTGCCAGCAGCTTGACGACAGGGGGCTCCTACAATGAGCAGTTCTTC; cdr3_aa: CASSLTTGGSYNEQFF
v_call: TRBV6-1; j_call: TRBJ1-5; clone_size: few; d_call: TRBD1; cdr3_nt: TGTGCCAGCAGTGAAGCGGGACCGGACAGGGTCCAGCCCCAGCATTTT; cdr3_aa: CASSEAGPDRVQPQHF
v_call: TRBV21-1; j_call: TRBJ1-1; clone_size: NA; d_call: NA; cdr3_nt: TGTGCCAGCAGCAAAGAGTGGACAGGGGGCTCTGAAGCTTTCTTT; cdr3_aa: CASSKEWTGGSEAFF
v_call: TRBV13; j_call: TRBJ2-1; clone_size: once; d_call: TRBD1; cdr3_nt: TGTGCCAGCGCCCTTCCAAGCCGGGACAGATACAATGAGCAGTTCTTC; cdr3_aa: CASALPSRDRYNEQFF
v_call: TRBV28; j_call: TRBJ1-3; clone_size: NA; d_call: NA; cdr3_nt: TGTGCCAGCTCCCCCCCCGGCGGTGGGAACACCATATATTTT; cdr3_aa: CASSPPGGGNTIYF
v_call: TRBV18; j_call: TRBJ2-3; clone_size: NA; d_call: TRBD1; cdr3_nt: TGTGCCAGCTCACCTACCGGGACAGGGGAGCGGCCAGATACGCAGTATTTT; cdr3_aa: CASSPTGTGERPDTQYF
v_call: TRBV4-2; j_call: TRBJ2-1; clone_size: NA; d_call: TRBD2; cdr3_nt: TGTGCCAGCAGCCAAGAGACTAGCGGGAGTTACAATGAGCAGTTCTTC; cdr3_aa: CASSQETSGSYNEQFF
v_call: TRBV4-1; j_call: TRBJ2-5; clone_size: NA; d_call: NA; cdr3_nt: TGCGCCAGCAGCCAAGCGGCTAGGGGCCCAGAGACCCAGTACTTC; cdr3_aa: CASSQAARGPETQYF
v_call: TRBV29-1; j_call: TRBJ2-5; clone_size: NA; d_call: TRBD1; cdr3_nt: TGCAGCGTTGCGCCCCCAGACAGGGGAGAAGGGACCCAGTACTTC; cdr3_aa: CSVAPPDRGEGTQYF
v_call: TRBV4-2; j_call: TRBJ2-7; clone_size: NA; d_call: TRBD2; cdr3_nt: TGTGCCAGCAGCCAACCGCGGGAGGGCACCTACGAGCAGTACTTC; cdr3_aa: CASSQPREGTYEQYF
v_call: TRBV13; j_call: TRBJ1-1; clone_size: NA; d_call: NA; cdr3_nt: TGTGCCAGCAGCCGACAGGCCATGAACACTGAAGCTTTCTTT; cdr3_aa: CASSRQAMNTEAFF